Detailed here is one T cell receptor (beta chain). Its binding antigen is unknown. No base-level quality is on record; no much larger clone is a single base apart. Participants in the prospective study were aged about 18 to 90 years, lived in 20 to 30 United States geographic areas, and enrolled through a virtual design. Cohort assignment in the prospective study relied on participant-reported clinical history from a screening survey and a study questionnaire. A participant counted as exposed if, within 2 weeks of entering the study, that participant had been in contact with someone who had a PCR-confirmed or clinician-diagnosed COVID-19 case. In the prospective study, mobile phlebotomists collected whole blood, serum and a nasopharyngeal or oropharyngeal swab from each participant. Additional blood draws and questionnaires over an approximately two-month period could optionally be provided by prospective study participants. Before DNA extraction, blood samples from the prospective study were shipped at room temperature or frozen.

This entry is derived from a study of blood T cell repertoires in COVID-19 (dated by TCRdb to 2019 to 2021). Notes on the research overall: The collaborator samples originated in the United States, Italy and Spain and spanned the acute and convalescent phases of COVID-19. The sample metadata nearly always contained a de-identified subject ID, COVID-19 status, age in years and sex. A freely available public database, intended as a resource for researchers studying the immune response to SARS-CoV-2, is where the repertoires were released. The material from the prospective study consisted of cDNA or gDNA derived from T cells, B-cell-depleted T cells, or PBMCs. Samples were obtained from the ongoing ImmuneRACE study (first 160 participants) and from 1,200 or so subjects provided by 6 global collaborators. Where available, HLA class I and class II types were obtained from metadata supplied by the sample provider rather than from assay-based typing. Deeply sampled blood TCRbeta repertoires from subjects exposed to, actively infected with, or recovered from COVID-19 were included in the dataset.

The immunoSEQ Assay, a bias-controlled multiplex PCR, was used to amplify TCRbeta CDR3 regions from genomic DNA. On the study's bioinformatics: Within the assay, amplification of reference gene primers was used to estimate how many nucleated cells each sample contained. To quantify the absolute abundance of each unique TCRbeta CDR3 rearrangement, sequence reads were collapsed and filtered. For each sample, productive Simpson clonality was calculated as the square root of Simpson's diversity index across productive rearrangements. Not all clones reach the TCRdb copy of this immuneACCESS table, which keeps in-frame sequences only. Checked studies attribute under half of the gap to unresolved V genes and leave the rest unexplained. The D gene and trimming were derived from the DNA, and the V and J assignments and clone size from that table. The sample table holds a few hundred thousand clones, of which 85% were seen once. Just over 6.5% of the sample rests with the top ten.

Including cysteine and phenylalanine, the CDR3 has 12 amino acids. The CDR3 DNA has 36 bases and is translated from base 1. Between the V and J ends, shortened by 3 bases and 0 bases respectively, the junction contains 5 bases. The germline V gene encodes CDR1 SQVTM and CDR2 ANQGSEA. On the study overall, not on this receptor specifically: The quantity of clinical and demographic metadata differed by source and by participant and was supplied without curation.

The chain employs TRBV29-1 and TRBJ1-1, with TRBD1 perhaps the D gene, on 5 matching bases. Sequencing was performed on PBMCs or T cells enriched from blood (not recorded which). The clonotype originates from a woman aged 50 to 65 who had been exposed to COVID-19. The sequenced DNA is TGCAGCGTTGAGGGGCTGAACACTGAAGCTTTCTTT. Its protein reads: CSVEGLNTEAFF.